What follows are 30 T cell receptor beta chains derived from one specimen sequenced in a study of OX40 agonist ivuxolimab in advanced cancers. TCRdb's table, derived via immunoSEQ multiplex PCR, lists solely in-frame clones and lacks some. This sample carries about 49,000 clones, 75% to 90% of them seen once, and the ten largest clones take approximately 20%. The sample here was CD4+ or CD8+ T cells sorted from blood, taken in a trial of the OX40 agonist ivuxolimab. The origin of the receptors is an adult with an advanced solid tumor such as melanoma, head and neck, liver or kidney cancer.

The chain recombines TRBV9 with TRBJ1-1, with TRBD1 as a possible D gene (6 bases). CDR3 length: 15 amino acids. CDR1 and CDR2 from the germline V gene are SGDLS and YYNGEE. V gave up 0 bases and J gave up 5 bases, with 14 bases separating them. CDR3 in amino acids: CASSVAGGRRTEAFF. CDR3 DNA sequence: TGTGCCAGCAGCGTAGCGGGGGGGCGGCGAACTGAAGCTTTCTTT.

The chain recombines TRBV4-3 with TRBJ1-4, with D unclear. V lost 0 bases and J lost 7, with 15 bases in between. Germline V gives CDR1 LGHNA, CDR2 YSLEER. The CDR3 is made up of 16 amino acids. The CDR3 DNA is TGCGCCAGCAGCCAAGAGAAGAGAGGACCTAGTGAAAAACTGTTTTTT. It is translated as CASSQEKRGPSEKLFF.

This chain uses TRBV7-9 with TRBJ2-5; D might be TRBD1 (6 bases). The CDR3 is 15 amino acids. Germline V gives CDR1 SEHNR, CDR2 FQNEAQ (reference sequence). Trimming shortened V by 5 bases and J by 2 bases, and 15 bases separated the two germline ends. The CDR3 nucleotides read TGTGCCAGCAGCATATTCGGACAGAAGCAAGAGACCCAGTACTTC. Its translation: CASSIFGQKQETQYF.

This clone was counted between two and nine times. The genes are TRBV19 and TRBJ2-3; D may match TRBD1 or TRBD2 (5 bases each). Germline values: CDR1 LNHDA, CDR2 SQIVND (reference sequence). This CDR3 has 14 amino acids. Trimming left V 11 bases short and J 1 base short, with 16 bases between. CDR3 amino acids: CASRTGPRTDTQYF. The CDR3 DNA reads TGTGCCTCAAGAACGGGACCACGCACAGATACGCAGTATTTT.

The rearrangement joins TRBV7-9 to TRBJ1-2, with D possibly matching TRBD1 (6 bases). In germline, CDR1 is SEHNR, CDR2 FQNEAQ (reference sequence). Deletions cut 3 bases from V and 7 bases from J, with 9 bases between. The CDR3 sequence is 12 residues long. CDR3 nucleotide sequence: TGTGCCAGCAGCTTGCCGGGGGCTGGCTACACCTTC. Protein: CASSLPGAGYTF.

The rearrangement uses TRBV23-1 and TRBJ2-7, with D unresolved. TRBV23-1 is an ORF; its function is uncertain. This CDR3 is built from 11 residues. Trimming shortened V by 7 bases and J by 7 bases, and 11 bases separated the two germline ends. CDR3 coding DNA: TGCGCCAGCACTCCCCTACGGGAGCAGTACTTC. It codes for CASTPLREQYF.

DNA for the CDR3: TGTGCCAGCAGTTTACTGTCTCAAAGACAGGGATGGAGCACAGATACGCAGTATTTT. This sequence encodes CASSLLSQRQGWSTDTQYF. The J gene is TRBJ2-3, the V gene TRBV27, with 7 bases fitting TRBD1. J lost 0 bases, V lost 2 bases, and 14 bases had no gene match. Germline-derived CDR1 and CDR2 are MNHEY and SMNVEV (reference sequence). The CDR3 is 19 residues long.

The chain links TRBV5-1 to TRBJ1-1, with 9 bases fitting TRBD1. There are 15 residues in the CDR3. Trimming took 0 bases from V and 5 from J; bases not matched to a gene: 5. CDR1 SGHRS and CDR2 YFSETQ come from the germline V gene. CDR3 loop: CASSLGDRGETEAFF. The DNA of the CDR3 is TGCGCCAGCAGCTTGGGCGACAGGGGGGAGACTGAAGCTTTCTTT.

The rearrangement links TRBV19 to TRBJ2-2; 8 nucleotides agree with TRBD1. Germline-derived CDR1 and CDR2 are LNHDA and SQIVND (reference sequence). Losses at the gene ends were 4 bases for V and 5 bases for J; bases not matched to a gene: 9. The CDR3 loop spans 16 amino acids. The CDR3 nucleotides read TGTGCCAGTAGTAAACTCGGACAGGGAGGAACCGGGGAGCTGTTTTTT. Residues: CASSKLGQGGTGELFF.

This clone has just one count. The chain employs TRBV7-3 and TRBJ2-2; perhaps TRBD2 as D (5 bases). Deletions cut 0 bases from V and 3 bases from J, with 11 bases between. The germline CDR1 and CDR2 sequences are SGHTA and FQGTGA. The CDR3 has 16 amino acids. CDR3 amino acids: CASSLTSGGYTGELFF. As DNA, the CDR3 is TGTGCCAGCAGCTTAACGAGTGGAGGATACACCGGGGAGCTGTTTTTT. Full variable domain (remainder filled in from reference TRBV7-3 and TRBJ2-2): GAGVSQTPSNKVTEKGKYVELRCDPISGHTALYWYRQSLGQGPEFLIYFQGTGAADDSGLPNDRFFAVRPEGSVSTLKIQRTERGDSAVYLCASSLTSGGYTGELFFGEGSRLTVL.

V usage is TRBV14 and J usage is TRBJ2-1; D is ambiguous. Germline V gene data show CDR1 as SGHDN and CDR2 as FVKESK. V was trimmed by 0 bases and J by 2 bases, leaving 5 bases between them. The CDR3 contains 14 residues. Here the CDR3 reads CASSQDWTYNEQFF. CDR3 in DNA: TGTGCCAGCAGCCAAGATTGGACCTACAATGAGCAGTTCTTC. Filled out from reference TRBV14 and TRBJ2-1, the complete variable domain reads EAGVTQFPSHSVIEKGQTVTLRCDPISGHDNLYWYRRVMGKEIKFLLHFVKESKQDESGMPNNRFLAERTGGTYSTLKVQPAELEDSGVYFCASSQDWTYNEQFFGPGTRLTVL.

This clone has a single count. The chain joins TRBV27 to TRBJ1-6, with 8 bases identical to TRBD1. V trimming: 5 bases; J trimming: 2 bases; junction bases outside the gene matches: 11. The CDR3 has 18 amino acids. Germline V lookup: CDR1 MNHEY, CDR2 SMNVEV (reference sequence). Written as DNA, the CDR3 is TGTGCCAGCAGTACCCGCCCGGGCAGGGGGCCCTATAATTCACCCCTCCACTTT. This gives the protein CASSTRPGRGPYNSPLHF.

V and J are TRBV4-2 and TRBJ1-2; D is unresolved. V was cut by 7 bases and J by 2 bases, with 5 bases left in between. This CDR3 region has 11 residues. Germline-derived CDR1 and CDR2 are LGHNA and YNFKEQ. CDR3 amino acids: CASKANYGYTF. CDR3 in DNA: TGTGCCAGCAAGGCAAACTATGGCTACACCTTC.

This chain joins TRBV28 and TRBJ2-7, with 9 bases matching TRBD1. Germline V gene data show CDR1 as MDHEN and CDR2 as SYDVKM. This CDR3 contains 13 residues. V was pared by 6 bases and J by 6 bases, with 6 bases of the junction left unmatched. CDR3 residues: CASRPLDRGEQYF. In DNA form, the CDR3 reads TGTGCCAGCAGGCCCCTGGACAGGGGCGAGCAGTACTTC.

This rearrangement joins TRBV27 to TRBJ1-5; no clear D gene. The V gene's germline CDR1 is MNHEY and CDR2 SMNVEV (reference sequence). With 2 bases removed from V and 0 bases from J, the gap between germline ends came to 11 bases. This CDR3 comprises 16 residues. In DNA form, the CDR3 reads TGTGCCAGCAGTTTAAACGGACCAAATAGCAATCAGCCCCAGCATTTT. This codes for CASSLNGPNSNQPQHF.

The chain has TRBV6-5 and TRBJ1-4; tentatively, D is TRBD1 (5 bases). Germline CDR1 and CDR2: MNHEY and SVGAGI. Trimming took off 5 bases at V and 8 bases at J, with 15 bases between the two ends. CDR3 size: 14 residues. The CDR3 loop reads CASSEVAGREKLFF. The CDR3 DNA is TGTGCCAGCAGTGAGGTCGCAGGGCGAGAAAAACTGTTTTTT.

The chain employs TRBV9 and TRBJ2-2, with D perhaps matching TRBD2 (5 bases). Germline loops: CDR1 SGDLS, CDR2 YYNGEE. Trimming pared 5 bases from V and 5 bases from J, leaving 13 bases between. This CDR3 region has 14 residues. CDR3 bases: TGTGCCAGCAGAGGGAGCGGAGTAACCGGGGAGCTGTTTTTT. Translation gives CASRGSGVTGELFF.

This chain uses TRBV28 with TRBJ1-6; D is undetermined. Germline assignment: CDR1 MDHEN and CDR2 SYDVKM. Trimming removed 6 bases from V and 3 bases from J, with 18 bases in between. This CDR3 is 17 amino acids long. CDR3 residues: CASSPQAVPYYNSPLHF. CDR3 DNA: TGTGCCAGCAGCCCTCAGGCTGTGCCTTACTATAATTCACCCCTCCACTTT.

V is TRBV7-9 and J is TRBJ2-2; 7 positions agree with TRBD1. Germline-derived CDR1 and CDR2 are SEHNR and FQNEAQ (reference sequence). This CDR3 region has 15 residues. V trimming: 6 bases; J trimming: 5 bases; junction bases outside the gene matches: 9. CDR3 DNA: TGTGCCAGCAGGCCCACAGGGGTGATTACCGGGGAGCTGTTTTTT. It specifies CASRPTGVITGELFF.

The J gene is TRBJ1-1, the V gene TRBV4-3, with D uncertain. The germline V gene encodes CDR1 LGHNA and CDR2 YSLEER. V lost 4 bases and J 1 base, leaving 4 bases between the germline ends. This CDR3 is built from 12 residues. The CDR3 DNA follows: TGCGCCAGCAGCCGGGCGAACACTGAAGCTTTCTTT. It is translated as CASSRANTEAFF.

The chain carries TRBV5-4 and TRBJ2-5; 7 nucleotides agree with TRBD2. This CDR3 spans 14 amino acids. V gave up 3 bases and J gave up 3 bases; unmatched junction bases: 5. Germline values: CDR1 SGHNT, CDR2 YYREEE (reference sequence). In DNA form, the CDR3 reads TGTGCCAGCAGCTGGGGGGGAGGGGAAGAGACCCAGTACTTC. Its protein is CASSWGGGEETQYF.

This clone was recorded only once. V gene TRBV7-3 combines with J gene TRBJ2-2; no firm D call. Germline V gives CDR1 SGHTA, CDR2 FQGTGA. This CDR3 spans 12 amino acids. V lost 4 bases and J 5 bases, leaving 5 bases between the germline ends. CDR3 region: CASSSVTGELFF. Written as DNA, the CDR3 is TGTGCCAGCAGCTCAGTAACCGGGGAGCTGTTTTTT. Full variable domain (rest looked up from reference TRBV7-3 and TRBJ2-2): GAGVSQTPSNKVTEKGKYVELRCDPISGHTALYWYRQSLGQGPEFLIYFQGTGAADDSGLPNDRFFAVRPEGSVSTLKIQRTERGDSAVYLCASSSVTGELFFGEGSRLTVL.

This sequence joins TRBV29-1 and TRBJ2-7; 7 bases are shared with TRBD1. V trimming: 6 bases; J trimming: 5 bases; junction bases outside the gene matches: 7. Germline CDR1 is SQVTM and CDR2 is ANQGSEA. The CDR3 contains 12 residues. The CDR3 is CSVATGLNEQYF. CDR3 sequence (DNA): TGCAGCGTCGCGACAGGGCTCAACGAGCAGTACTTC.

This clone was seen just once. V usage is TRBV28 and J usage is TRBJ1-3, with D possibly TRBD1 on 5 matching bases. V shed 6 bases and J shed 4 bases, with 13 bases lying between them. The CDR3 loop spans 14 amino acids. Germline assignment: CDR1 MDHEN and CDR2 SYDVKM. CDR3 sequence: CASSLGREGNTIYF. In DNA, the CDR3 is TGTGCCAGCAGCTTGGGACGGGAGGGAAACACCATATATTTT.

This chain uses TRBV7-9 with TRBJ2-7; D uncertain. Germline V gives CDR1 SEHNR, CDR2 FQNEAQ (reference sequence). The CDR3 sequence is 13 residues long. Trimming pared 1 base from V and 1 base from J, leaving 5 bases between. The CDR3 region is CASSLDESYEQYF. The CDR3 DNA reads TGTGCCAGCAGCTTAGACGAGTCCTACGAGCAGTACTTC.

The chain joins TRBV6-5 to TRBJ2-3; 10 positions match TRBD1. CDR3 length: 16 residues. V dropped 2 bases and J dropped 0; count of bases not matched to a gene: 2. The germline CDR1 and CDR2 sequences are MNHEY and SVGAGI. CDR3 bases: TGTGCCAGCAGTTACGGGACAGGGGCGAGCACAGATACGCAGTATTTT. It specifies CASSYGTGASTDTQYF.

The J gene is TRBJ2-7, the V gene TRBV5-6; D is uncertain. In germline, CDR1 is SGHDT, CDR2 YYEEEE. Trimming removed 6 bases at V and 2 bases at J, with 12 bases between. The length of the CDR3 is 13 residues. CDR3 amino acids: CASTLEGTYEQYF. The CDR3 DNA sequence: TGTGCCAGCACCCTTGAAGGGACCTACGAGCAGTACTTC.

The chain combines TRBV19 with TRBJ2-7; no clear D. The CDR3 is 13 residues long. Germline V lookup: CDR1 LNHDA, CDR2 SQIVND (reference sequence). Trimming took 1 base from V and 5 from J, leaving 9 bases between them. CDR3 amino acids: CASSIVSQDEQYF. The CDR3 bases are TGTGCCAGTAGTATAGTTTCCCAGGACGAGCAGTACTTC. Full variable domain (rest looked up from reference TRBV19 and TRBJ2-7): DGGITQSPKYLFRKEGQNVTLSCEQNLNHDAMYWYRQDPGQGLRLIYYSQIVNDFQKGDIAEGYSVSREKKESFPLTVTSAQKNPTAFYLCASSIVSQDEQYFGPGTRLTVT.

This chain joins TRBV19 and TRBJ1-4, with TRBD1 matching over 10 bases. The CDR3 contains 15 residues. Germline V CDR1 and CDR2: LNHDA, SQIVND (reference sequence). V lost 7 bases, J lost 4 bases, and 6 bases stayed unmatched. CDR3 in amino acids: CASTRQGADNEKLFF. The CDR3 bases are TGTGCCAGTACCAGACAGGGGGCAGATAATGAAAAACTGTTTTTT.

This sequence joins TRBV14 and TRBJ1-1, with D hard to call. CDR3 size: 12 residues. CDR1 is SGHDN and CDR2 is FVKESK in the germline V gene. V was shortened by 3 bases and J by 10 bases, with 12 bases between the two germline ends. CDR3 residues: CASSQGRPGAFF. The CDR3 DNA follows: TGTGCCAGCAGCCAGGGTCGTCCTGGAGCTTTCTTT.